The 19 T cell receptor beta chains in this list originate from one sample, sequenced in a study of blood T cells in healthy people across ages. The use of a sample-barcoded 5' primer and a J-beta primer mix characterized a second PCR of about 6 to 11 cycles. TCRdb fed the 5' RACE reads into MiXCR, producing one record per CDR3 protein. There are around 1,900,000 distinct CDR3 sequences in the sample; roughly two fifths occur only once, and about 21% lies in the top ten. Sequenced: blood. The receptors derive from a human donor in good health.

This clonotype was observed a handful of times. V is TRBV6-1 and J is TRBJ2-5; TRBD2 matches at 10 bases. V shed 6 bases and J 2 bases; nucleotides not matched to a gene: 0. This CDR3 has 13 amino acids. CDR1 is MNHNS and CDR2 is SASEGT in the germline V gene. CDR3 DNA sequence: TGTGCCAGCAGGACTAGCGGGCAAGAGACCCAGTACTTC. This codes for CASRTSGQETQYF.

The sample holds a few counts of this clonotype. The CDR3 protein is CASRASGYEQYF. DNA of the CDR3: TGTGCCAGCAGGGCTTCGGGGTACGAGCAGTACTTC. V gene TRBV7-2 combines with J gene TRBJ2-7; D is perhaps TRBD2 (5 bases). The CDR3 consists of 12 residues. V dropped 6 bases and J dropped 4 bases, with 10 bases sitting between them. In germline, CDR1 is SGHTA, CDR2 FQGNSA.

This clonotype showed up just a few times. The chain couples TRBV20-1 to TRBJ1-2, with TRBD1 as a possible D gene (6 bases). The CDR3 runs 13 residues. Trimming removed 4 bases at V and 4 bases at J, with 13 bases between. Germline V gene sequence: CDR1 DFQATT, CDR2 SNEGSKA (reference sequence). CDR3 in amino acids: CSAKTGPGYGYTF. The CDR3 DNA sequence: TGCAGTGCTAAGACAGGCCCCGGCTATGGCTACACCTTC.

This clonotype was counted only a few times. Here the CDR3 reads CASSEGQGKGGELFF. The CDR3 nucleotides read TGTGCCAGCAGCGAGGGACAGGGGAAGGGCGGGGAGCTGTTTTTT. The chain employs TRBV4-2 and TRBJ2-2; TRBD1 aligns across 10 bases. Losses at the gene ends were 5 bases for V and 7 bases for J; bases not matched to a gene: 7. The CDR3 loop spans 15 amino acids. Germline V gives CDR1 LGHNA, CDR2 YNFKEQ.

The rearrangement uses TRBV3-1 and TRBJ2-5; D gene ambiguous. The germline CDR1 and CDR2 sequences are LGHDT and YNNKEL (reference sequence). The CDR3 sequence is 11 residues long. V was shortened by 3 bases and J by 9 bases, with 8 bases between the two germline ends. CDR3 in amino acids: CASSQGRSQYF. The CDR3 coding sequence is TGTGCCAGCAGCCAGGGCCGGTCCCAGTACTTC.

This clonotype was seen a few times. The CDR3, as DNA: TGCAGTGCTCACCAACTAGCGGGGGGAAACTACGAGCAGTACTTC. Translated, it gives CSAHQLAGGNYEQYF. J is TRBJ2-7 and V is TRBV20-1; 12 nucleotides align to TRBD2. J was trimmed by 3 bases and V by 5 bases; bases with no gene match: 8. Germline V gene sequence: CDR1 DFQATT, CDR2 SNEGSKA (reference sequence). This CDR3 is built from 15 residues.

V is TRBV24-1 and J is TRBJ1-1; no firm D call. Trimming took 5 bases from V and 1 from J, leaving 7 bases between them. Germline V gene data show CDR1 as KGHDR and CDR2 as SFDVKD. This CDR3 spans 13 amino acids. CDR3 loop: CATSGTGNTEAFF. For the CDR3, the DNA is TGTGCCACCAGTGGGACGGGGAACACTGAAGCTTTCTTT.

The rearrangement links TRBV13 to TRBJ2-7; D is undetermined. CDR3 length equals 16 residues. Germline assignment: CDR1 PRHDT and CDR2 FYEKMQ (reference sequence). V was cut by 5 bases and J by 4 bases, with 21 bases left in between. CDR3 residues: CASSRGGIREGYEQYF. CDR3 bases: TGTGCCAGCAGCCGTGGCGGAATCCGAGAAGGGTACGAGCAGTACTTC.

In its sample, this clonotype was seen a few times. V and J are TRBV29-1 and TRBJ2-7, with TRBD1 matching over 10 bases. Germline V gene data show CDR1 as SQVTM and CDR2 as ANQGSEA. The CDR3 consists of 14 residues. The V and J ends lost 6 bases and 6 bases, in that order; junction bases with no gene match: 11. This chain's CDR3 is CSVGPTGGRGEQYF. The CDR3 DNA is TGCAGCGTAGGCCCGACAGGGGGCAGGGGCGAGCAGTACTTC.

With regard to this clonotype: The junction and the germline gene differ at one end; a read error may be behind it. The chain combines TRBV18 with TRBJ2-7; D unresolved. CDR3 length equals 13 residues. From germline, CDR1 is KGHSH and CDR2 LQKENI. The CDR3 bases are TGTGCCAACTCACCCGCTGGGACCTACGAGCAGTACTTC. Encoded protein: CANSPAGTYEQYF.

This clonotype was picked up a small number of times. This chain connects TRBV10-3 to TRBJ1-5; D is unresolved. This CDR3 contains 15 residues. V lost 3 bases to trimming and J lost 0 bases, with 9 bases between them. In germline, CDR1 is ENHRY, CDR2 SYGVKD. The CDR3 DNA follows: TGTGCCATCAGTGACAGGTCCTATAGCAATCAGCCCCAGCATTTT. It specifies CAISDRSYSNQPQHF.

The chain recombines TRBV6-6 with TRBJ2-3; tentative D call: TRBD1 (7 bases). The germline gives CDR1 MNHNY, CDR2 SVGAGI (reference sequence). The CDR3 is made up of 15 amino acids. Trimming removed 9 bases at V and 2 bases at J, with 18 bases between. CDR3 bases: TGTGCCAGTAGCTGGGGGGACAGAACCACAGATACGCAGTATTTT. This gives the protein CASSWGDRTTDTQYF.

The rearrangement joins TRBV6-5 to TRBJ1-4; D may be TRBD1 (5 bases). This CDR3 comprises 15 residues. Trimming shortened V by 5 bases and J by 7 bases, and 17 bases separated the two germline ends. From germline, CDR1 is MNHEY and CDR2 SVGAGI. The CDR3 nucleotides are TGTGCCAGCAGTCACGGGGGGGGGAGGATTGAAAAACTGTTTTTT. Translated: CASSHGGGRIEKLFF.

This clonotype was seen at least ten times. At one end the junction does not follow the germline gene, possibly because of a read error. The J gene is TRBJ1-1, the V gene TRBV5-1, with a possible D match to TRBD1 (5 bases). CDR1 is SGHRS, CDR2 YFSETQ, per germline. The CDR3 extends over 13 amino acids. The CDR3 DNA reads TGTGCCAGCAGCTTACTGGGGGACACTGAAGCTTTCTTT. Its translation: CASSLLGDTEAFF.

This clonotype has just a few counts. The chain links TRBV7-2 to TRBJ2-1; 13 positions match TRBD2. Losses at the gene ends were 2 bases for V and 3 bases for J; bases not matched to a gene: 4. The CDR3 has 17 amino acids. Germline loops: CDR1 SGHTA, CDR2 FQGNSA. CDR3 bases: TGTGCCAGCAGCTTACAACTAGCGGGGGGGGGCTACAATGAGCAGTTCTTC. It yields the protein CASSLQLAGGGYNEQFF.

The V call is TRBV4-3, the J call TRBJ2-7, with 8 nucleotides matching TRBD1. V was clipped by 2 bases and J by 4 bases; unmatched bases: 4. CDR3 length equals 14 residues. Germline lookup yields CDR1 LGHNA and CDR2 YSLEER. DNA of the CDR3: TGCGCCAGCAGCCAATATCAGGGGGCGTACGAGCAGTACTTC. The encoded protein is CASSQYQGAYEQYF.

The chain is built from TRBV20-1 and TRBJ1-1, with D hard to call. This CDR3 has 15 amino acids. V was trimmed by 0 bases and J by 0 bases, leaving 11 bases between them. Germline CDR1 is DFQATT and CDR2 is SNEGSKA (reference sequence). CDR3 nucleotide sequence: TGCAGTGCTAGAGAGGGCCTCCCCATGAACACTGAAGCTTTCTTT. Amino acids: CSAREGLPMNTEAFF.

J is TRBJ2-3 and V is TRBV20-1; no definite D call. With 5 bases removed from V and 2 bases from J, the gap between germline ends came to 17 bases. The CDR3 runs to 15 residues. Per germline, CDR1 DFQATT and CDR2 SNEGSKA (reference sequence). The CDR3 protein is CSAWPEDISTDTQYF. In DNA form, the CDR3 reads TGCAGTGCTTGGCCCGAAGACATTTCCACAGATACGCAGTATTTT.

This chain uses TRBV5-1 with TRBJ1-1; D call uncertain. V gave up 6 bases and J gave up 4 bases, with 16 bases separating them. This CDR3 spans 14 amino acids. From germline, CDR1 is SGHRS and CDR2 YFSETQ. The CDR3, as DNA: TGCGCCAGCAACCCGATTCCACAGAGCACTGAAGCTTTCTTT. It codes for CASNPIPQSTEAFF.